A single TCR beta chain is shown here with its context. What it binds is not known. This specimen belongs to a study of response to subunit inactivated influenza vaccine. The CDR3 runs to 16 residues. The V end was cut by 1 base, the J end by 0 bases, with 10 bases between. The germline V gene has CDR1 SGHTA and CDR2 FQGNSA. One entry per CDR3 protein, called by TCRdb with MiXCR from the RT-PCR reads. The sample carries 710,000 or so distinct CDR3 sequences, roughly 14% recorded once. Study conclusions and caveats: Few additional T cells are recruited per seasonal influenza vaccination, authors suggested.

The chain carries TRBV7-2 and TRBJ1-3; D may be TRBD1 (5 bases). The sample was PBMCs from blood, taken approximately 12 days after vaccination. This receptor was identified in a man aged 50-60 years who received an inactivated influenza vaccine. The CDR3 here is CASSLVGLPSGNTIYF. The CDR3 DNA is TGTGCCAGCAGCTTAGTGGGGCTCCCCTCTGGAAACACCATATATTTT.